Below are 31 T cell receptor beta chains sequenced from a single sample in a study of T-cell memory formation after mild COVID-19. In TCRdb, the 5' RACE reads were re-called with MiXCR into one record per CDR3 protein. Among about 270,000 distinct CDR3 sequences listed, 16% were seen once. The specimen was PBMCs or a T cell subset sorted from them (not recorded which). The receptors were sampled from a man younger than 35 who had mild COVID-19 (a few samples of this study predate the infection). Cell type and time point are not known.

This chain joins TRBV15 and TRBJ2-7; D might be TRBD2 (5 bases). CDR1 and CDR2 (germline): LNHNV, YYDKDF (reference sequence). There are 15 residues in the CDR3. The V end was cut by 5 bases, the J end by 3 bases, with 17 bases between. The CDR3 nucleotides are TGTGCCACCAGCTTATTACTAGAATGGGACTACGAGCAGTACTTC. Its translation: CATSLLLEWDYEQYF.

This clonotype turned up a few times. J is TRBJ2-1 and V is TRBV20-1, with D possibly matching TRBD1 (6 bases). The germline CDR1 and CDR2 sequences are DFQATT and SNEGSKA (reference sequence). This CDR3 has 16 residues. V shed 0 bases and J shed 1 base, with 13 bases lying between them. The CDR3: CSARDRSRGSYNEQFF. CDR3 DNA sequence: TGCAGTGCTAGAGATCGTAGCAGGGGATCCTACAATGAGCAGTTCTTC.

The sample holds a few counts of this clonotype. The rearrangement links TRBV29-1 to TRBJ1-3; D is unclear. Trimming left V 0 bases short and J 0 bases short, with 6 bases between. CDR1 SQVTM and CDR2 ANQGSEA come from the germline V gene. This CDR3 is 14 amino acids long. CDR3: CSVEDGGSGNTIYF. CDR3 nucleotide sequence: TGCAGCGTTGAAGACGGAGGCTCTGGAAACACCATATATTTT.

This rearrangement joins TRBV4-2 to TRBJ2-5; TRBD2 matches at 12 bases. Looked up from germline, CDR1 is LGHNA and CDR2 is YNFKEQ. The CDR3 is 16 amino acids. With V trimmed by 2 bases and J by 4 bases, 5 bases remained unmatched. CDR3 region: CASSQNRLAGAETQYF. DNA for the CDR3: TGTGCCAGCAGCCAAAACAGACTAGCGGGGGCAGAGACCCAGTACTTC.

V usage is TRBV20-1 and J usage is TRBJ1-2; perhaps TRBD1 as D (5 bases). CDR1 DFQATT and CDR2 SNEGSKA come from the germline V gene (reference sequence). The CDR3 is 13 amino acids. V was trimmed by 3 bases and J by 6 bases, leaving 14 bases between them. CDR3 residues: CSARPAGNHGYTF. CDR3 coding DNA: TGCAGTGCTAGGCCAGCAGGGAACCATGGCTACACCTTC.

V and J are TRBV11-2 and TRBJ1-2; D not resolved. This CDR3 region has 15 residues. V was shortened by 4 bases and J by 7 bases, with 19 bases between the two germline ends. The germline V gene encodes CDR1 SGHAT and CDR2 FQNNGV. The chain's CDR3 is CASSSIPGRSTGYTF. CDR3 in DNA: TGTGCCAGCAGCTCCATACCCGGACGGAGTACTGGCTACACCTTC.

The CDR3 nucleotides read TGTGCCAGCAGTTTGGGGGGCTACTACACCTTC. It is translated as CASSLGGYYTF. J is TRBJ1-2 and V is TRBV12-3 or TRBV12-4, with D maybe TRBD1 (6 bases). This CDR3 has 11 amino acids. The V and J ends lost 3 bases and 10 bases respectively, with 9 bases between them.

This clonotype was detected ten times or more. This chain joins TRBV4-3 and TRBJ2-3, with TRBD2 matching over 7 bases. The CDR3 spans 16 residues. With V trimmed by 0 bases and J by 2 bases, 5 bases remained unmatched. Per the germline V gene, CDR1 is LGHNA and CDR2 is YSLEER. As DNA, the CDR3 is TGCGCCAGCAGCCAAGAAGGTCTAGCGGACACAGATACGCAGTATTTT. Translated: CASSQEGLADTDTQYF.

The rearrangement links TRBV6-5 to TRBJ2-1; 8 bases fit TRBD2. This CDR3 comprises 15 residues. The ends lost 0 bases at V and 8 bases at J; junction bases unmatched: 6. From germline, CDR1 is MNHEY and CDR2 SVGAGI. CDR3 amino acids: CASSYSASGGHEQFF. CDR3 nucleotides: TGTGCCAGCAGTTACTCAGCCAGCGGGGGCCATGAGCAGTTCTTC.

This clonotype was counted a few times. V and J are TRBV7-9 and TRBJ2-3; D gene ambiguous. Germline CDR1 and CDR2: SEHNR and FQNEAQ (reference sequence). The CDR3 is 13 residues long. The germline V and J ends were trimmed by 3 bases and 4 bases, with 8 bases remaining between them. The CDR3 sequence: CASSFARPDTQYF. The CDR3 DNA reads TGTGCCAGCAGCTTCGCTAGGCCAGATACGCAGTATTTT.

The chain couples TRBV5-1 to TRBJ2-5; 7 bases are shared with TRBD1. The junction had 8 bases not matched to a gene; V was cut back by 0 bases and J by 0 bases. The CDR3 extends over 17 amino acids. Germline V gives CDR1 SGHRS, CDR2 YFSETQ. CDR3 sequence: CASSLGDNGQDQETQYF. The CDR3 DNA is TGCGCCAGCAGCTTGGGGGACAATGGACAGGACCAAGAGACCCAGTACTTC.

This clonotype has just a few counts. This chain uses TRBV6-2 or TRBV6-3 with TRBJ2-5; D gene uncertain. V shed 4 bases and J shed 1 base, with 10 bases lying between them. This CDR3 contains 14 residues. The germline V gene encodes CDR1 MNHEY and CDR2 SVGEGT. CDR3 amino acids: CASSSGRRQETQYF. The CDR3 bases are TGTGCCAGCAGTTCTGGCAGGCGCCAAGAGACCCAGTACTTC.

This clonotype was observed many times. The chain uses TRBV12-3 or TRBV12-4 and TRBJ2-3, with D maybe TRBD2 (6 bases). V lost 3 bases and J 7 bases, leaving 8 bases between the germline ends. The CDR3 spans 12 residues. CDR3 residues: CASSLAGYTQYF. The CDR3, as DNA: TGTGCCAGCAGTTTGGCGGGGTATACGCAGTATTTT.

This clonotype was counted between two and nine times. The chain is built from TRBV19 and TRBJ1-2; TRBD1 is a possible D gene (5 bases). Germline lookup yields CDR1 LNHDA and CDR2 SQIVND (reference sequence). The CDR3 extends over 13 amino acids. Trimming shortened V by 7 bases and J by 8 bases, and 17 bases separated the two germline ends. The CDR3 here is CASTWQGLGGYTF. In nucleotides, the CDR3 is TGTGCCAGTACCTGGCAGGGTCTTGGGGGCTACACCTTC.

This clonotype was picked up a small number of times. V usage is TRBV20-1 and J usage is TRBJ2-5; D is perhaps TRBD2 (7 bases). Germline V gene lookup returns CDR1 DFQATT and CDR2 SNEGSKA (reference sequence). The CDR3 is made up of 16 amino acids. The V end was cut by 3 bases, the J end by 5 bases, with 22 bases between. CDR3 nucleotide sequence: TGCAGTGCTAGCACAGTAGGAGGGGGGGCCGGGGAGACCCAGTACTTC. Its translation: CSASTVGGGAGETQYF.

This clonotype has only a few counts. The gene calls are TRBV29-1 and TRBJ2-7; maybe TRBD1 (6 bases). The CDR3 sequence is 11 residues long. Trimming stripped 4 bases from V and 6 bases from J, with 10 bases between. Germline CDR1 reads SQVTM; CDR2 reads ANQGSEA. The CDR3 sequence is CSVVVRGEQYV. In DNA, the CDR3 is TGCAGCGTTGTCGTCAGGGGCGAGCAGTACGTC.

This clonotype was seen more than once but under ten times. The chain joins TRBV20-1 to TRBJ2-7; no firm D call. CDR1 and CDR2 from the germline V gene are DFQATT and SNEGSKA (reference sequence). V was clipped by 0 bases and J by 0 bases, with 9 bases between them. The CDR3 loop spans 14 amino acids. CDR3 bases: TGCAGTGCTAGAGATCCCCCTAGCTCCTACGAGCAGTACGTC. Protein product: CSARDPPSSYEQYV.

This clonotype was seen more than once but under ten times. This chain joins TRBV6-5 and TRBJ1-2, with D hard to call. The CDR3 sequence is 15 residues long. Trimming removed 0 bases at V and 4 bases at J, with 12 bases between. Germline V gene data show CDR1 as MNHEY and CDR2 as SVGAGI. CDR3 nucleotides: TGTGCCAGCAGTTACTCGTTAGCGGGTTTCTATGGCTACACCTTC. Encoded protein: CASSYSLAGFYGYTF.

This chain connects TRBV6-2 or TRBV6-3 to TRBJ2-1; 10 positions match TRBD2. Per the germline V gene, CDR1 is MNHEY and CDR2 is SVGEGT. This CDR3 has 17 amino acids. Losses at the gene ends were 7 bases for V and 3 bases for J; bases not matched to a gene: 12. Here the CDR3 reads CASTEISGGTSYNEQFF. CDR3 DNA: TGTGCCAGCACCGAGATTAGCGGGGGGACCAGCTACAATGAGCAGTTCTTC.

The chain's CDR3 is CASSRPQSLNTGELFF. DNA for the CDR3: TGTGCCAGCAGCCGACCTCAGAGCCTGAACACCGGGGAGCTGTTTTTT. The chain uses TRBV7-2 and TRBJ2-2, with D unresolved. Per germline, CDR1 SGHTA and CDR2 FQGNSA. V shed 5 bases and J shed 1 base, with 14 bases lying between them. This CDR3 is 16 amino acids long.

The rearrangement joins TRBV5-1 to TRBJ2-5; the match to TRBD1 covers 7 bases. CDR3 length: 14 residues. Per germline, CDR1 SGHRS and CDR2 YFSETQ. Losses at the gene ends were 4 bases for V and 0 bases for J; bases not matched to a gene: 3. CDR3 amino acids: CASSVQGYQETQYF. The CDR3 DNA reads as TGCGCCAGCAGCGTACAGGGGTACCAAGAGACCCAGTACTTC.

This clonotype showed up just a few times. The CDR3 bases are TGTGCCAGCAATAATCCCTCCTACGAGCAGTACTTC. The encoded protein is CASNNPSYEQYF. The chain combines TRBV28 with TRBJ2-7; no reliable D call. Germline V gene lookup returns CDR1 MDHEN and CDR2 SYDVKM. The CDR3 sequence is 12 residues long. V dropped 7 bases and J dropped 0 bases, with 7 bases sitting between them.

This chain connects TRBV7-9 to TRBJ2-1, with D possibly matching TRBD1 (6 bases). The CDR3 runs to 14 residues. From germline, CDR1 is SEHNR and CDR2 FQNEAQ (reference sequence). Trimming shortened V by 4 bases and J by 9 bases, and 16 bases separated the two germline ends. CDR3 sequence (DNA): TGTGCCAGCAGCTGGTCAGGGGTCGTCAGTGAGCAGTTCTTC. This translates into CASSWSGVVSEQFF.

This chain connects TRBV24-1 to TRBJ2-4; perhaps TRBD1 as D (6 bases). Germline V CDR1 and CDR2: KGHDR, SFDVKD. The V end lost 7 bases, the J end lost 9 bases, and 15 bases lay between the germline ends. CDR3 length equals 13 residues. The CDR3 loop is CATSRGEWPIQYF. The CDR3 DNA is TGTGCCACCAGCAGGGGAGAGTGGCCCATTCAGTACTTC.

This chain joins TRBV4-3 and TRBJ1-1; maybe TRBD1 (5 bases). The CDR3 loop spans 16 amino acids. The V end lost 3 bases, the J end lost 0 bases, and 14 bases lay between the germline ends. Germline V gene sequence: CDR1 LGHNA, CDR2 YSLEER. The CDR3 sequence is CASSQGTDSMNTEAFF. Here the CDR3 DNA reads TGCGCCAGCAGCCAGGGTACTGACAGCATGAACACTGAAGCTTTCTTT.

V gene TRBV11-2 combines with J gene TRBJ1-3; D is possibly TRBD1 (5 bases). The CDR3 has 17 residues. Germline-derived CDR1 and CDR2 are SGHAT and FQNNGV. V lost 2 bases to trimming and J lost 0 bases, with 14 bases between them. The chain's CDR3 is CASSLPGFAGSGNTIYF. The CDR3 bases are TGTGCCAGCAGCTTACCAGGGTTCGCGGGCTCTGGAAACACCATATATTTT.

This clonotype was picked up a small number of times. V and J are TRBV5-8 and TRBJ1-2, with D uncertain. The length of the CDR3 is 14 residues. The V gene lost 7 bases and the J gene lost 4 bases, with 17 bases spanning the gap. CDR1 and CDR2 from the germline V gene are SGHTS and YDEGEE. CDR3 sequence reads: CASSRTSASYGYTF. DNA for the CDR3: TGTGCCAGCTCCAGAACATCGGCCTCCTATGGCTACACCTTC.

This chain joins TRBV12-3 or TRBV12-4 and TRBJ1-2; TRBD1 might be the D (6 bases). The CDR3 contains 15 residues. Trimming took off 5 bases at V and 2 bases at J, with 15 bases between the two ends. The CDR3 protein is CASSGGWRGNYGYTF. CDR3 sequence (DNA): TGTGCCAGCAGTGGGGGGTGGAGGGGGAACTATGGCTACACCTTC.

The chain is built from TRBV18 and TRBJ2-5, with D hard to call. Trimming pared 4 bases from V and 4 bases from J, leaving 10 bases between. The CDR3 extends over 13 amino acids. Germline lookup yields CDR1 KGHSH and CDR2 LQKENI. The CDR3 coding sequence is TGTGCCAGCTCACGATCGTTCGGAGAGACCCAGTACTTC. Translation gives CASSRSFGETQYF.

This clonotype was observed many times. This rearrangement joins TRBV6-5 to TRBJ1-1, with unresolved D. V was pared by 5 bases and J by 0 bases, with 13 bases between. Germline V gene data show CDR1 as MNHEY and CDR2 as SVGAGI. This CDR3 region has 15 residues. CDR3 DNA: TGTGCCAGCAGTCCCCAACAGAGCATGAACACTGAAGCTTTCTTT. This translates into CASSPQQSMNTEAFF.

This clonotype showed up just a few times. This chain uses TRBV6-2 or TRBV6-3 with TRBJ1-5; unclear D gene. The V gene lost 1 base and the J gene lost 5 bases, with 3 bases spanning the gap. The CDR3 contains 12 residues. CDR1 MNHEY and CDR2 SVGEGT come from the germline V gene. CDR3 loop: CASSYLDQPQHF. The CDR3 nucleotides read TGTGCCAGCAGTTACTTGGATCAGCCCCAGCATTTT.